This entry lists 16 T cell receptor beta chains sequenced from one sample in a study of blood T cells in healthy people across ages. A second PCR, run for roughly 7 to 11 cycles, used a sample-barcoded 5' primer plus a J-beta primer mix. One entry per CDR3 protein results from TCRdb running MiXCR on the 5' RACE reads. The sample shows roughly 700,000 distinct CDR3 sequences, just under 25% of them seen only once. The same sample was also studied in work on T cells of mothers and their children.

Material: blood. Every receptor here comes from a boy aged 10-17 years in good health.

CDR3 in amino acids: CASSQQTGSQETQYF. The CDR3 bases are TGTGCCAGCAGTCAACAGACAGGGTCACAAGAGACCCAGTACTTC. V usage is TRBV6-2 or TRBV6-3 and J usage is TRBJ2-5, with TRBD1 matching 7 bases. The V and J ends lost 5 bases and 2 bases, in that order; junction bases with no gene match: 8. This CDR3 is built from 15 residues. The germline V gene encodes CDR1 MNHEY and CDR2 SVGEGT.

The genes are TRBV7-9 and TRBJ2-5; D remains unclear. CDR1 and CDR2 from the germline V gene are SEHNR and FQNEAQ (reference sequence). The CDR3 spans 12 residues. Between the trimmed V and J ends, which lost 4 bases and 5 bases, there was a span of 8 bases. The CDR3: CASSSSYETQYF. The CDR3, as DNA: TGTGCCAGCAGCTCCTCTTATGAGACCCAGTACTTC.

J is TRBJ2-3 and V is TRBV5-4; 8 bases match TRBD2. CDR1 SGHNT and CDR2 YYREEE come from the germline V gene (reference sequence). V lost 5 bases, J lost 3 bases, and 8 bases stayed unmatched. The CDR3 has 15 amino acids. CDR3 coding DNA: TGTGCCAGCAGTCAGACTAGCGATAGGACAGATACGCAGTATTTT. It is translated as CASSQTSDRTDTQYF. Looking up the rest from reference TRBV5-4 and TRBJ2-3 gives the full variable domain: ETGVTQSPTHLIKTRGQQVTLRCSSQSGHNTVSWYQQALGQGPQFIFQYYREEENGRGNFPPRFSGLQFPNYSSELNVNALELDDSALYLCASSQTSDRTDTQYFGPGTRLTVL.

The V call is TRBV5-1, the J call TRBJ2-3; the D is unclear. Trimming stripped 4 bases from V and 6 bases from J, with 21 bases between. The CDR3 sequence is 16 residues long. In germline, CDR1 is SGHRS, CDR2 YFSETQ. CDR3 bases: TGCGCCAGCAGCCCCACCGGGCCCAGGCGTGTTGATACGCAGTATTTT. It specifies CASSPTGPRRVDTQYF. Complete variable domain (other parts from reference TRBV5-1 and TRBJ2-3): KAGVTQTPRYLIKTRGQQVTLSCSPISGHRSVSWYQQTPGQGLQFLFEYFSETQRNKGNFPGRFSGRQFSNSRSEMNVSTLELGDSALYLCASSPTGPRRVDTQYFGPGTRLTVL.

This clonotype was seen only a few times. J is TRBJ2-7 and V is TRBV24-1; 9 nucleotides agree with TRBD1. Germline lookup yields CDR1 KGHDR and CDR2 SFDVKD. CDR3 length equals 15 residues. The V gene end was trimmed by 1 base and the J gene end by 4 bases; junction bases not matched to a gene: 4. The CDR3 nucleotides read TGTGCCACCAGTGATTTTGGGGACAGGGAGTACGAGCAGTACTTC. Residues: CATSDFGDREYEQYF.

The rearrangement uses TRBV2 and TRBJ2-5; 9 bases are a match to TRBD1. The J call is uncertain, as TRBJ2-7 better fits the DNA end. From germline, CDR1 is SNHLY and CDR2 FYNNEI. The CDR3 spans 15 residues. The CDR3 DNA follows: TGTGCCACCCTAAAACCTCTGACAGGGGGCTACGAGCAGTACTTC. The encoded protein is CATLKPLTGGYEQYF.

The rearrangement links TRBV20-1 to TRBJ2-5; D may be TRBD1 or TRBD2 (6 bases each). The CDR3 is made up of 13 amino acids. The V gene's germline CDR1 is DFQATT and CDR2 SNEGSKA (reference sequence). Trimming cost V 1 base and J 5 bases, with 11 bases left between them. DNA of the CDR3: TGCAGTGCTAGAGGTGGGGGGCTGGAGACCCAGTACTTC. Translation gives CSARGGGLETQYF.

In its sample, this clonotype was seen a few times. The chain joins TRBV20-1 to TRBJ1-4; D remains ambiguous. This CDR3 spans 15 amino acids. Trimming stripped 6 bases from V and 0 bases from J, with 14 bases between. Per the germline V gene, CDR1 is DFQATT and CDR2 is SNEGSKA (reference sequence). DNA of the CDR3: TGCAGTGCCTACCGACCCAGTTCAACTAATGAAAAACTGTTTTTT. It encodes CSAYRPSSTNEKLFF.

This clonotype turned up a few times. The chain couples TRBV13 to TRBJ2-2, with no clear D. The CDR3 length is 12 residues. V lost 8 bases, J lost 3 bases, and 7 bases lay in between. Germline V CDR1 and CDR2: PRHDT, FYEKMQ (reference sequence). CDR3 DNA sequence: TGTGCCAGCCTAAGTTACACCGGGGAGCTGTTTTTT. It is translated as CASLSYTGELFF.

The rearrangement links TRBV6-5 to TRBJ2-2; TRBD2 might be the D (6 bases). Germline V lookup: CDR1 MNHEY, CDR2 SVGAGI. The V end lost 6 bases, the J end lost 0 bases, and 11 bases lay between the germline ends. This CDR3 is 15 amino acids long. The CDR3: CASSRLATNTGELFF. CDR3 sequence (DNA): TGTGCCAGCAGCCGGCTAGCGACGAACACCGGGGAGCTGTTTTTT.

This clonotype has a handful of counts. The rearrangement uses TRBV5-4 and TRBJ1-1; TRBD1 might be the D (5 bases). Germline V gives CDR1 SGHNT, CDR2 YYREEE (reference sequence). V was pared by 2 bases and J by 4 bases, with 15 bases between. The CDR3 consists of 15 residues. The CDR3 DNA sequence: TGTGCCAGCAGCTTCAATCGGGGGGGAGGCACTGAAGCTTTCTTT. It is translated as CASSFNRGGGTEAFF.

The J gene is TRBJ2-7, the V gene TRBV3-1; 8 nucleotides match TRBD2. Per germline, CDR1 LGHDT and CDR2 YNNKEL (reference sequence). The CDR3 length is 14 residues. J lost 4 bases, V lost 5 bases, and 7 bases had no gene match. The CDR3 sequence is CASSVAGLGYEQYF. CDR3 nucleotide sequence: TGTGCCAGCAGCGTCGCGGGACTAGGGTACGAGCAGTACTTC.

The chain links TRBV4-1 to TRBJ2-5, with unresolved D. With 1 base removed from V and 2 bases from J, the gap between germline ends came to 8 bases. This CDR3 has 14 residues. The germline V gene encodes CDR1 MGHRA and CDR2 YSYEKL. The CDR3: CASSQVVFQETQYF. The CDR3 DNA follows: TGCGCCAGCAGCCAAGTTGTCTTTCAAGAGACCCAGTACTTC.

The chain is built from TRBV14 and TRBJ1-4; 10 nucleotides match TRBD1. CDR3 length: 16 amino acids. After removal of 0 bases from V and 5 bases from J, the junction contained 3 bases not matched to a gene. The germline CDR1 and CDR2 sequences are SGHDN and FVKESK. The CDR3 DNA reads TGTGCCAGCAGCCAAGATCGGGGACAGGGGAATGAAAAACTGTTTTTT. Encoded protein: CASSQDRGQGNEKLFF.

The chain is built from TRBV7-9 and TRBJ2-3; D gene ambiguous. V gave up 5 bases and J gave up 2 bases, with 14 bases separating them. The V gene's germline CDR1 is SEHNR and CDR2 FQNEAQ (reference sequence). The CDR3 is made up of 15 amino acids. For the CDR3, the DNA is TGTGCCAGCAGCCCTGCGATAAGTGCCACAGATACGCAGTATTTT. It codes for CASSPAISATDTQYF.

This clonotype came up a few times. The chain has TRBV18 and TRBJ2-1; D remains ambiguous. The DNA end lines up better with TRBJ2-5; the J call may be wrong. Per the germline V gene, CDR1 is KGHSH and CDR2 is LQKENI. CDR3 length: 14 amino acids. The CDR3 here is CASSPWSSQETQYF. The CDR3 DNA reads TGTGCCAGCTCACCCTGGTCAAGCCAAGAGACCCAGTACTTC.